The clone carrying this TCR beta chain was recorded at least ten times. In TCRdb, the RT-PCR reads were re-called with MiXCR into one record per CDR3 protein. The table has hundreds of thousands of distinct CDR3 sequences, about a sixth seen once; the top ten hold less than 8%. V was trimmed by 0 bases and J by 5 bases, leaving 11 bases between them. The V gene's germline CDR1 is LNHNV and CDR2 YYDKDF (reference sequence). The CDR3 runs 15 residues. The sample belongs to a study of patients and donors after allogeneic stem cell transplantation. Sequencing was carried out using blood, either unsorted or a sorted T cell fraction (not recorded which). The chain carries TRBV15 and TRBJ2-1; weak D call: TRBD1 (5 bases). This clonotype was sampled from a human donor who was either an allogeneic HSCT recipient or a stem cell or donor lymphocyte infusion donor (not recorded which). It is not recorded whose cells these are; they may come from a transplant donor. Written as DNA, the CDR3 is TGTGCCACCAGCAGAGAGGGTTACAGGAACAATGAGCAGTTCTTC. Encoded protein: CATSREGYRNNEQFF.